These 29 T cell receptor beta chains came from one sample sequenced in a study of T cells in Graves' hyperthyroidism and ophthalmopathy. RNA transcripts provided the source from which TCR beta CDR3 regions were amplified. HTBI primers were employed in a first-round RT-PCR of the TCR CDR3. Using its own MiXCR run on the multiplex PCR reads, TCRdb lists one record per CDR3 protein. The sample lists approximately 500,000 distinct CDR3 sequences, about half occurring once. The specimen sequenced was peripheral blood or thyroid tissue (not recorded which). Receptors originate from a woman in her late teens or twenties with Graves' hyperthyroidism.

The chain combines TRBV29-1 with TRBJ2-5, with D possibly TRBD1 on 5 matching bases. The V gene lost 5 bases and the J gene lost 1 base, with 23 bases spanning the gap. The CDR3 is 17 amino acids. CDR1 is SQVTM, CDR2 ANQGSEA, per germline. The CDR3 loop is CSVSGFGREYLQETQYF. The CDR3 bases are TGCAGCGTTAGTGGTTTTGGCAGGGAATATCTCCAAGAGACCCAGTACTTC.

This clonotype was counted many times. Here the CDR3 reads CSAGQGARREQYF. CDR3 DNA sequence: TGCAGTGCTGGACAGGGGGCGCGTCGGGAGCAGTACTTC. The V and J genes are TRBV20-1 and TRBJ2-7, with 11 nucleotides matching TRBD1. CDR1 DFQATT and CDR2 SNEGSKA come from the germline V gene (reference sequence). The V gene end was trimmed by 5 bases and the J gene end by 7 bases; junction bases not matched to a gene: 7. CDR3 size: 13 residues.

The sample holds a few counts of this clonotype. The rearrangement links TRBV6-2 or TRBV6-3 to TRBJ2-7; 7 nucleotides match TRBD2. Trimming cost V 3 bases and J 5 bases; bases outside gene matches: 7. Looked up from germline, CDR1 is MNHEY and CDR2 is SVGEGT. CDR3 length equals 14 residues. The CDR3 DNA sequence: TGTGCCAGCAGTTATGGTGGGAGGGCGGACGAGCAGTACTTC. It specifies CASSYGGRADEQYF.

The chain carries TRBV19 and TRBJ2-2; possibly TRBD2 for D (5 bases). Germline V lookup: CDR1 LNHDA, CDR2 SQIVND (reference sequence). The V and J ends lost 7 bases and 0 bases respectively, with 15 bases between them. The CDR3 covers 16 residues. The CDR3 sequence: CASNGAVPANTGELFF. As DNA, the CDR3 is TGTGCCAGTAACGGAGCGGTTCCCGCGAACACCGGGGAGCTGTTTTTT.

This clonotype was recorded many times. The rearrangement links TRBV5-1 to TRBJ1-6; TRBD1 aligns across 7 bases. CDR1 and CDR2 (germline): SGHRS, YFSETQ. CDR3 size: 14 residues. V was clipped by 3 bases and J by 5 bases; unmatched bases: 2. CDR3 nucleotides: TGCGCCAGCAGCTCGGGACAGAATAATTCACCCCTCCACTTT. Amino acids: CASSSGQNNSPLHF.

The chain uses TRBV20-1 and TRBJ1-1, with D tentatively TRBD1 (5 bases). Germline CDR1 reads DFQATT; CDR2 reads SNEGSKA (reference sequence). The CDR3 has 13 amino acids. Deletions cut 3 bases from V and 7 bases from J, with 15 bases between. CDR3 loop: CSARGGATNEAFF. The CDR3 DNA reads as TGCAGTGCTAGGGGTGGGGCAACTAATGAAGCTTTCTTT.

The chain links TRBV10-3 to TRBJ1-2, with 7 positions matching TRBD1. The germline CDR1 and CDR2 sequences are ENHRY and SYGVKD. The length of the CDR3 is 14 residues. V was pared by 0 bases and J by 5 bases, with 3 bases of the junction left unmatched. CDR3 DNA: TGTGCCATCAGTGAGTCGACACAGGGGTATGGCTACACCTTC. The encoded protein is CAISESTQGYGYTF.

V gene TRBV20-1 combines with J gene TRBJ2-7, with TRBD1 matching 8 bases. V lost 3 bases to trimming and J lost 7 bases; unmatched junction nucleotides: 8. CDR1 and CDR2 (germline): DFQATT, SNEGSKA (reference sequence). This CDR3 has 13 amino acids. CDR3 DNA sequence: TGCAGTGCTAGGGTCCTACGGGACAGGGAGCAGTACTTC. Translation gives CSARVLRDREQYF.

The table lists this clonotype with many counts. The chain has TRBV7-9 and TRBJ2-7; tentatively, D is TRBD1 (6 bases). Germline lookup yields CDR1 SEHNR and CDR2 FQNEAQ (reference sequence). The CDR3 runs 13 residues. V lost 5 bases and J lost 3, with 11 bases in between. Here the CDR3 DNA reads TGTGCCAGCAGCCGACAGGTCAACTACGAGCAGTACTTC. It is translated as CASSRQVNYEQYF.

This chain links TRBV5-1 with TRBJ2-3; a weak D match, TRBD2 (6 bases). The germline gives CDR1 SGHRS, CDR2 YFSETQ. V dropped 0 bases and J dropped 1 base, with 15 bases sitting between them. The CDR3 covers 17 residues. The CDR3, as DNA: TGCGCCAGCAGCTTGGTAGGGCCGGGAGTAGGCACAGATACGCAGTATTTT. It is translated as CASSLVGPGVGTDTQYF.

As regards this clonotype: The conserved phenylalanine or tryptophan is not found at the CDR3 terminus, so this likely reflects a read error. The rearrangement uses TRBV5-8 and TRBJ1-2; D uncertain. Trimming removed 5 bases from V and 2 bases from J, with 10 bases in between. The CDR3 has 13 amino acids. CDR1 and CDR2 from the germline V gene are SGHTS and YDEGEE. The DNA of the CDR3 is TGTGCCAGCAGTGAAGACACGAACTATGGCTACACCTAC. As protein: CASSEDTNYGYTY.

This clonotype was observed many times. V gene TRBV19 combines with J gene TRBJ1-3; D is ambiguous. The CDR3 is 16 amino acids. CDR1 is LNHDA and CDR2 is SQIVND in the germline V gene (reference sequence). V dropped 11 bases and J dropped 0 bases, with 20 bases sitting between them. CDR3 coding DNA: TGTGCCCCCCACGGGGTGGCCATGTACTCTGGAAACACCATATATTTT. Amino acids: CAPHGVAMYSGNTIYF.

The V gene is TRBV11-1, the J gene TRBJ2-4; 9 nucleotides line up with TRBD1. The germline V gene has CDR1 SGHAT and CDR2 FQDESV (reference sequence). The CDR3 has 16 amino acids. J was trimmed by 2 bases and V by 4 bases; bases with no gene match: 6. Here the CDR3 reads CASSSDRGGSKNIQYF. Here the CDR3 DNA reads TGTGCCAGCAGCTCTGACAGGGGGGGATCCAAAAACATTCAGTACTTC.

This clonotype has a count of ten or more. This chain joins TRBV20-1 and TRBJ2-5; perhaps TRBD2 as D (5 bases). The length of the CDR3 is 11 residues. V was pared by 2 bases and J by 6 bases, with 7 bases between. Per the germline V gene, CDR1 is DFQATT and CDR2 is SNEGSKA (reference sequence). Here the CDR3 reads CSARLAKTQYF. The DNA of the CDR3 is TGCAGTGCTAGACTAGCAAAGACCCAGTACTTC.

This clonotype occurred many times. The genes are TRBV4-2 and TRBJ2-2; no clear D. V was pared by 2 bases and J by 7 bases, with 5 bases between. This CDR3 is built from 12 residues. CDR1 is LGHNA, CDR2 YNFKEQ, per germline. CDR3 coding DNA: TGTGCCAGCAGCCAATCCGGCGGGGAGCTGTTTTTT. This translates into CASSQSGGELFF.

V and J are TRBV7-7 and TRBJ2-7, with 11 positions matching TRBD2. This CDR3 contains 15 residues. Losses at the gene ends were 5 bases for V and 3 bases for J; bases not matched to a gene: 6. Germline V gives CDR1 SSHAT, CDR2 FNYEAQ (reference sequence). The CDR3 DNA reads TGTGCCAGCAGCGCGGGACTAGCGGACATCTACGAGCAGTACTTC. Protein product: CASSAGLADIYEQYF.

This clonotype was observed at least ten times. The CDR3 here is CSARVGLRREQYF. As DNA, the CDR3 is TGCAGTGCTAGGGTGGGGTTGCGAAGGGAGCAGTACTTC. This chain joins TRBV20-1 and TRBJ2-7; D call uncertain. The CDR3 totals 13 residues. In germline, CDR1 is DFQATT, CDR2 SNEGSKA (reference sequence). Trimming left V 3 bases short and J 7 bases short, with 16 bases between.

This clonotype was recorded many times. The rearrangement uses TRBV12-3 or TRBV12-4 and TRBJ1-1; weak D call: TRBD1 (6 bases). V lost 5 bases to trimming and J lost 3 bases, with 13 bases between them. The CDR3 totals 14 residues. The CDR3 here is CASSPRDIDTEAFF. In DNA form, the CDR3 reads TGTGCCAGCAGTCCCCGGGACATAGACACTGAAGCTTTCTTT.

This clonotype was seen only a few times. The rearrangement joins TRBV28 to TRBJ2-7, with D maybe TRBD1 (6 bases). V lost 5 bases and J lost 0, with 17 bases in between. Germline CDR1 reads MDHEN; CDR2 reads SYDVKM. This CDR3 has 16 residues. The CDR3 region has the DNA TGTGCCAGCAGTGTACACGGGACATACCGCTCCTACGAGCAGTACTTC. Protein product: CASSVHGTYRSYEQYF. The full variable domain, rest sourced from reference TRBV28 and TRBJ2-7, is DVKVTQSSRYLVKRTGEKVFLECVQDMDHENMFWYRQDPGLGLRLIYFSYDVKMKEKGDIPEGYSVSREKKERFSLILESASTNQTSMYLCASSVHGTYRSYEQYFGPGTRLTVT.

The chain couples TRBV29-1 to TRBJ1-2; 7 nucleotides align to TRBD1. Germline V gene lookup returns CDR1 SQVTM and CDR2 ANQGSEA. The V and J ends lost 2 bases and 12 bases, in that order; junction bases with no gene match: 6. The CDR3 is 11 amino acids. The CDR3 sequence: CSVETGAGNTF. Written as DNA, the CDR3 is TGCAGCGTTGAAACAGGGGCTGGAAACACCTTC. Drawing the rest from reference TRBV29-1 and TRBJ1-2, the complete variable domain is SAVISQKPSRDICQRGTSLTIQCQVDSQVTMMFWYRQQPGQSLTLIATANQGSEATYESGFVIDKFPISRPNLTFSTLTVSNMSPEDSSIYLCSVETGAGNTFGSGTRLTVV.

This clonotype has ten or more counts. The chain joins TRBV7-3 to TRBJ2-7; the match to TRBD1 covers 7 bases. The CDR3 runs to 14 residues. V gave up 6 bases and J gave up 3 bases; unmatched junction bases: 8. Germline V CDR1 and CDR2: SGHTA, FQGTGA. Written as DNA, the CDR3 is TGTGCCAGCAGTATAGGGGGCACAGGCTACGAGCAGTACTTC. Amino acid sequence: CASSIGGTGYEQYF.

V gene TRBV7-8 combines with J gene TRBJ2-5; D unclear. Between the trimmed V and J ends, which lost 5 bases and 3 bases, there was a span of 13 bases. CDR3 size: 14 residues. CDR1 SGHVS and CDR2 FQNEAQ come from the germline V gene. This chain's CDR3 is CASSLLASEETQYF. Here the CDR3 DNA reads TGTGCCAGCAGCCTATTAGCTAGTGAAGAGACCCAGTACTTC. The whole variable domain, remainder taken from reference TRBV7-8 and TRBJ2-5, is GAGVSQSPRYKVAKRGQDVALRCDPISGHVSLFWYQQALGQGPEFLTYFQNEAQLDKSGLPSDRFFAERPEGSVSTLKIQRTQQEDSAVYLCASSLLASEETQYFGPGTRLLVL.

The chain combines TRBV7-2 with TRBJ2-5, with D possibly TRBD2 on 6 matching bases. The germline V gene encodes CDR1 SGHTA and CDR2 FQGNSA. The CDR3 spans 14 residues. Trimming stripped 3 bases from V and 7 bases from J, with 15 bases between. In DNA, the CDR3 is TGTGCCAGCAGCTTTCTAGCGACCCAGGGGACCCAGTACTTC. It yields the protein CASSFLATQGTQYF.

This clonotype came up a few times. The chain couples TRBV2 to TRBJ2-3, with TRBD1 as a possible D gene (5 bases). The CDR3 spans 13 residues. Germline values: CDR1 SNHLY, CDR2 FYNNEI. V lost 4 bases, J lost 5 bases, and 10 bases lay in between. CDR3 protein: CASSVGAQDTQYF. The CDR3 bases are TGTGCCAGCAGTGTAGGGGCTCAAGATACGCAGTATTTT.

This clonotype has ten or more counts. Here the CDR3 DNA reads TGTGCCAGCAGCGGGAGGAGCCTAGGGGGCTACACCTTC. It yields the protein CASSGRSLGGYTF. The chain links TRBV2 to TRBJ1-2; D is unresolved. The V gene's germline CDR1 is SNHLY and CDR2 FYNNEI. Trimming took 6 bases from V and 8 from J, leaving 16 bases between them. The CDR3 consists of 13 residues.

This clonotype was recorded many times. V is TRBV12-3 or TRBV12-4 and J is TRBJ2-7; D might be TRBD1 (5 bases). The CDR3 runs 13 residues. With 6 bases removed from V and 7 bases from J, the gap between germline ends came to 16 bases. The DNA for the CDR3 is TGTGCCAGCAGCTTCGGACATGGAAGTGAGCAGTACTTC. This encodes CASSFGHGSEQYF.

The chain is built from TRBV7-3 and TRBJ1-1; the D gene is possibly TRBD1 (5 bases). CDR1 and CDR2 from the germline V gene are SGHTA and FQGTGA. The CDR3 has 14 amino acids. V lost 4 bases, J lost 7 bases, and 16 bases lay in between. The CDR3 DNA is TGTGCCAGCAGCTCCTCGGGGGGAATCGGTGAAGCTTTCTTT. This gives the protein CASSSSGGIGEAFF.

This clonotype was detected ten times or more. CDR3 coding DNA: TGTGCCAGCAGTCCGATCAGCGTAGGCCAAGAGACCCAGTACTTC. Amino acids: CASSPISVGQETQYF. The chain uses TRBV27 and TRBJ2-5; no firm D call. Germline V CDR1 and CDR2: MNHEY, SMNVEV (reference sequence). The CDR3 has 15 amino acids. Between the trimmed V and J ends, which lost 5 bases and 1 base, there was a span of 14 bases.

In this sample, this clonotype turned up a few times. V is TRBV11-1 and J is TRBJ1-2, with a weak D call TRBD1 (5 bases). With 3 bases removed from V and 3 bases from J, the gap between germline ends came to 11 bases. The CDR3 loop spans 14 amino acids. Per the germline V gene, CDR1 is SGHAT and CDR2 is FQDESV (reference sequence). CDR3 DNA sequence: TGTGCCAGCAGCTTTGCGTGGGGCGACTATGGCTACACCTTC. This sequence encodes CASSFAWGDYGYTF.